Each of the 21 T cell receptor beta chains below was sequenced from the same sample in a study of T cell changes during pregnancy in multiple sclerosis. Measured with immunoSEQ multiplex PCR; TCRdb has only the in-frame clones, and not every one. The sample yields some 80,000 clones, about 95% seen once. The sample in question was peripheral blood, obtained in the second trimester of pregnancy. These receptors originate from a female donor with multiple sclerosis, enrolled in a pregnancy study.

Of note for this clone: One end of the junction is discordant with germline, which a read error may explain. Here the CDR3 DNA reads TGTGCCAGCTCATCACCGGGACAGGGGCTGTGGAGGAACACCTTC. It specifies CASSSPGQGLWRNTF. The chain links TRBV18 to TRBJ1-2; 10 bases match TRBD1. The CDR3 has 15 residues. Looked up from germline, CDR1 is KGHSH and CDR2 is LQKENI.

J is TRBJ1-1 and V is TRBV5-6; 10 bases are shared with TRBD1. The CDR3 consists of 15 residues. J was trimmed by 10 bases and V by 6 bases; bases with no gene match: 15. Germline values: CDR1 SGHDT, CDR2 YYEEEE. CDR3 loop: CASNLAGTGDSGAFF. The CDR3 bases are TGTGCCAGCAACTTAGCCGGGACAGGGGACTCGGGAGCTTTCTTT.

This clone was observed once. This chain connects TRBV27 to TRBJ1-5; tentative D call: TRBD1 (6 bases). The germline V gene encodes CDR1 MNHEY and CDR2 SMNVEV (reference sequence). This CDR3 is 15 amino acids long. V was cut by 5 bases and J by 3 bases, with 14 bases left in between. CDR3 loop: CASSQQGSFNQPQHF. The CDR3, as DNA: TGTGCCAGCAGTCAACAGGGCTCCTTCAATCAGCCCCAGCATTTT.

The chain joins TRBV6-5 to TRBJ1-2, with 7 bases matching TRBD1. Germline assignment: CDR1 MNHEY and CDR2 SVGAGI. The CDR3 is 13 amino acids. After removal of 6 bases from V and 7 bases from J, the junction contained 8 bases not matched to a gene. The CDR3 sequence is CASRDTGVSGYTF. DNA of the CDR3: TGTGCCAGCAGGGACACAGGGGTTAGTGGCTACACCTTC.

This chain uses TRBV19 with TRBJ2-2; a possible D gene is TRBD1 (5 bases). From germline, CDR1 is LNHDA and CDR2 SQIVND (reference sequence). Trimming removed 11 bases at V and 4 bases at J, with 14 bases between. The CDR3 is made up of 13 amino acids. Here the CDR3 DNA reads TGTGCCTTGAAGCAGGGTTTCACCGGGGAGCTGTTTTTT. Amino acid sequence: CALKQGFTGELFF.

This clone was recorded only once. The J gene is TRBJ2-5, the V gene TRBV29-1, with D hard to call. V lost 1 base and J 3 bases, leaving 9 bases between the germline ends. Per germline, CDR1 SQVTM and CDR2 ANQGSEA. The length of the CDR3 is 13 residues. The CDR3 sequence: CSVEVGRKETQYF. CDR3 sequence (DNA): TGCAGCGTTGAAGTCGGCAGGAAAGAGACCCAGTACTTC.

CDR3 protein: CASSQANRVSTEAFF. The DNA for the CDR3 is TGCGCCAGCAGCCAAGCAAACAGGGTGAGCACTGAAGCTTTCTTT. The J gene is TRBJ1-1, the V gene TRBV4-1; D possibly corresponds to TRBD1 (6 bases). Trimming stripped 1 base from V and 4 bases from J, with 13 bases between. CDR3 length equals 15 residues. The germline V gene has CDR1 MGHRA and CDR2 YSYEKL.

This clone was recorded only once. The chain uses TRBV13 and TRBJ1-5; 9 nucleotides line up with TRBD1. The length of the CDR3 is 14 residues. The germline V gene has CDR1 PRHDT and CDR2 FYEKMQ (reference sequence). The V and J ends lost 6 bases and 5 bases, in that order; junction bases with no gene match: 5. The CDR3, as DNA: TGTGCCAGCAGTCATGGGACAGGGCATCAGCCCCAGCATTTT. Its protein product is CASSHGTGHQPQHF.

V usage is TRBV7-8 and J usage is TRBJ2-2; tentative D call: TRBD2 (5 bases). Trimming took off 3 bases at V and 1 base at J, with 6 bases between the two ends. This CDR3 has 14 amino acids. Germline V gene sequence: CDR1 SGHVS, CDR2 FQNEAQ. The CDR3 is CASSFSGNTGELFF. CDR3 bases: TGTGCCAGCAGCTTCAGCGGGAACACCGGGGAGCTGTTTTTT.

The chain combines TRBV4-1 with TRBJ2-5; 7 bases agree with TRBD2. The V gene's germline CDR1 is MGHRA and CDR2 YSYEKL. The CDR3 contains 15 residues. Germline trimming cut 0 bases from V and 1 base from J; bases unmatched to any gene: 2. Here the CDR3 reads CASSQEGRAQETQYF. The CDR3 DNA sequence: TGCGCCAGCAGCCAAGAAGGGAGGGCCCAAGAGACCCAGTACTTC.

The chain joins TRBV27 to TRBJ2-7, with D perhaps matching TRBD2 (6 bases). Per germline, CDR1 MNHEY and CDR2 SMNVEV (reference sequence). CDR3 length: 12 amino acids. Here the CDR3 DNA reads TGTTCCGTCGGGGGTGATCCCCTCGAGCAGTACTTC. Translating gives CSVGGDPLEQYF.

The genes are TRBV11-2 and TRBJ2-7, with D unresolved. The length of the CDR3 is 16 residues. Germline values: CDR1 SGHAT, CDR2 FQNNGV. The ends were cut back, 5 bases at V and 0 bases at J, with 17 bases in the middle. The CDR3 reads CASSLTSPGYSYEQYF. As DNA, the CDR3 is TGTGCCAGCAGCCTCACGTCCCCGGGTTACTCCTACGAGCAGTACTTC.

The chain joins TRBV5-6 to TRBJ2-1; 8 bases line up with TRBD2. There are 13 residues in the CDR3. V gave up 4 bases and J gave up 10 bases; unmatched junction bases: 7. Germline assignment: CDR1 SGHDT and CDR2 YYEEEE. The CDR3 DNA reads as TGTGCCAGCAGCCGACTAGCGTGGGGGGAGCAGTTCTTC. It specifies CASSRLAWGEQFF.

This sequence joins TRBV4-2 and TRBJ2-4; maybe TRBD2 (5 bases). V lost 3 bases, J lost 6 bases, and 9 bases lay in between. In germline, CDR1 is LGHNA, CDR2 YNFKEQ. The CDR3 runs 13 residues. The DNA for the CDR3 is TGTGCCAGCAGCCAGATCGGGATAAACATTCAGTACTTC. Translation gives CASSQIGINIQYF.

CDR3 coding DNA: TGTGCCAGCTCCCAGAGCTTGTACCGGGACATGAAAGCTTTCTTT. As protein: CASSQSLYRDMKAFF. The chain carries TRBV4-2 and TRBJ1-1, with D possibly being TRBD1 (6 bases). This CDR3 is 15 amino acids long. Germline V gene data show CDR1 as LGHNA and CDR2 as YNFKEQ. Trimming removed 8 bases at V and 9 bases at J, with 25 bases between.

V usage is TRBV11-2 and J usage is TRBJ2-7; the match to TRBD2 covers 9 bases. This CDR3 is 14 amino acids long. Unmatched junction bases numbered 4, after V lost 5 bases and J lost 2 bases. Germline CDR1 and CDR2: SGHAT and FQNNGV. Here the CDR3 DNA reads TGTGCCAGCAGCGGGACTAGCATTCCCTACGAGCAGTACTTC. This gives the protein CASSGTSIPYEQYF.

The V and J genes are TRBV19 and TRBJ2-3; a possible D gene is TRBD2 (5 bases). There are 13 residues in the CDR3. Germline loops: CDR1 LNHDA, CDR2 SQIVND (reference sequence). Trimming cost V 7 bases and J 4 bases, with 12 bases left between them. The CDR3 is CASIGRNSDTQYF. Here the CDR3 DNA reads TGTGCCAGTATTGGGAGAAACTCAGATACGCAGTATTTT.

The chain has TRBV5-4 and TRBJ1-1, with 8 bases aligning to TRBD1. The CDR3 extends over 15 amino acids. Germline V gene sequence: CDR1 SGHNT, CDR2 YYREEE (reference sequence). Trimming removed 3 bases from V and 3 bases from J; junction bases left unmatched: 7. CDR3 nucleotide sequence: TGTGCCAGCAGCTCAGACAGGGGAGCAGACACTGAAGCTTTCTTT. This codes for CASSSDRGADTEAFF. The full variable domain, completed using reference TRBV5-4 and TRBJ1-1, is ETGVTQSPTHLIKTRGQQVTLRCSSQSGHNTVSWYQQALGQGPQFIFQYYREEENGRGNFPPRFSGLQFPNYSSELNVNALELDDSALYLCASSSDRGADTEAFFGQGTRLTVV.

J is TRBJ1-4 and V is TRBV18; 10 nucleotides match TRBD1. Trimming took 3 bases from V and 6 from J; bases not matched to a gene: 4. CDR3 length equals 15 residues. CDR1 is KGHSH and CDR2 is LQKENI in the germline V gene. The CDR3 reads CASSPTGTGDEKLFF. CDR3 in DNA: TGTGCCAGCTCACCTACCGGGACAGGGGATGAAAAACTGTTTTTT.

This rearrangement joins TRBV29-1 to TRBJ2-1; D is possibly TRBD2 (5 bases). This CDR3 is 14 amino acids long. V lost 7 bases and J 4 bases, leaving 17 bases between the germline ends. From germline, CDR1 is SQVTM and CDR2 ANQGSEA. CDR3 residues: CSAPASAEYNEQFF. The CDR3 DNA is TGCAGCGCCCCAGCTTCAGCGGAATACAATGAGCAGTTCTTC.

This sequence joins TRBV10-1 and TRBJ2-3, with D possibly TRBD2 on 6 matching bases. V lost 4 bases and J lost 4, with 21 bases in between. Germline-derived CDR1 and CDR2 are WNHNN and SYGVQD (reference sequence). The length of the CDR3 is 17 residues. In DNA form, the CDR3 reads TGCGCCAGCAGTGCTTCGGAGCGGGCCACGAGGGCAGATACGCAGTATTTT. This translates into CASSASERATRADTQYF.